Below, 9 T cell receptor beta chains from the same sample are listed, as sequenced in a study of cytomegalovirus exposure and HLA in healthy donors. It was with 60 Vbeta and 13 Jbeta primers that the PCR ran. Profiled with immunoSEQ multiplex PCR; TCRdb holds only in-frame clones, not every one. In all, the sample yields tens of thousands of clones. Sequencing used PBMCs. These receptors were taken from a man in his forties or fifties in good health and CMV-seropositive.

The chain recombines TRBV4-2 with TRBJ1-1; 7 nucleotides agree with TRBD1. V was pared by 2 bases and J by 8 bases, with 5 bases of the junction left unmatched. The CDR3 consists of 13 residues. CDR1 is LGHNA, CDR2 YNFKEQ, per germline. DNA for the CDR3: TGTGCCAGCAGCCAAACCGGACAGGAAGAAGCTTTCTTT. The encoded protein is CASSQTGQEEAFF.

The chain uses TRBV27 and TRBJ2-1; TRBD1 matches at 7 bases. This CDR3 is built from 16 residues. V was pared by 7 bases and J by 2 bases, with 11 bases of the junction left unmatched. In germline, CDR1 is MNHEY, CDR2 SMNVEV (reference sequence). The CDR3 DNA is TGTGCCAGCACCACAAGGGGACAGCGTCCCTACAATGAGCAGTTCTTC. It specifies CASTTRGQRPYNEQFF.

V gene TRBV11-1 combines with J gene TRBJ2-7; 13 nucleotides align to TRBD2. CDR1 SGHAT and CDR2 FQDESV come from the germline V gene (reference sequence). This CDR3 has 17 amino acids. J was trimmed by 6 bases and V by 2 bases; bases with no gene match: 10. CDR3 sequence reads: CASSLLRTSGRRVEQYF. The CDR3 DNA reads as TGTGCCAGCAGCTTATTGCGGACTAGCGGGAGACGCGTCGAGCAGTACTTC.

The chain carries TRBV7-2 and TRBJ1-2; tentatively, D is TRBD1 (5 bases). The CDR3 totals 17 residues. V shed 2 bases and J shed 0 bases, with 16 bases lying between them. Germline loops: CDR1 SGHTA, CDR2 FQGNSA. CDR3 residues: CASSLPGGLATNYGYTF. CDR3 DNA: TGTGCCAGCAGCTTACCGGGGGGTCTGGCTACTAACTATGGCTACACCTTC.

The genes are TRBV5-1 and TRBJ2-5, with a weak D call TRBD1 (7 bases). CDR1 is SGHRS and CDR2 is YFSETQ in the germline V gene. The CDR3 is 14 residues long. Trimming removed 6 bases from V and 2 bases from J, with 14 bases in between. This chain's CDR3 is CASTWQGGQETQYF. CDR3 in DNA: TGCGCCAGCACATGGCAGGGGGGACAAGAGACCCAGTACTTC.

This chain's CDR3 is CASRDSNRHNEQFF. CDR3 bases: TGTGCCAGCCGGGACAGTAATCGCCACAATGAGCAGTTCTTC. This rearrangement joins TRBV19 to TRBJ2-1; 7 bases line up with TRBD1. J lost 5 bases, V lost 9 bases, and 10 bases had no gene match. The CDR3 totals 14 residues. The germline gives CDR1 LNHDA, CDR2 SQIVND (reference sequence).

CDR3 sequence (DNA): TGTGCCAGCAGTGATCCCACTAGCGGGAGTTGGGAGCAGTTCTTC. Its protein product is CASSDPTSGSWEQFF. V is TRBV6-4 and J is TRBJ2-1; 11 bases align to TRBD2. CDR1 MRHNA and CDR2 SNTAGT come from the germline V gene. The V segment lost 3 bases and the J segment 10 bases; nucleotides outside the gene matches: 8. CDR3 length: 15 amino acids.

The J gene is TRBJ2-1, the V gene TRBV7-9; 8 nucleotides line up with TRBD2. J lost 8 bases, V lost 3 bases, and 9 bases had no gene match. The germline V gene has CDR1 SEHNR and CDR2 FQNEAQ (reference sequence). This CDR3 is 15 amino acids long. As DNA, the CDR3 is TGTGCCAGCAGCTTGGCTAGCGGGTTTCAGGATGAGCAGTTCTTC. Protein sequence: CASSLASGFQDEQFF.

The rearrangement links TRBV9 to TRBJ2-1, with 9 bases lining up with TRBD1. There are 14 residues in the CDR3. The V and J ends lost 4 bases and 6 bases, in that order; junction bases with no gene match: 5. The germline gives CDR1 SGDLS, CDR2 YYNGEE. The CDR3 sequence is CASSFGQGSNEQFF. For the CDR3, the DNA is TGTGCCAGCAGCTTCGGACAGGGGAGCAATGAGCAGTTCTTC.